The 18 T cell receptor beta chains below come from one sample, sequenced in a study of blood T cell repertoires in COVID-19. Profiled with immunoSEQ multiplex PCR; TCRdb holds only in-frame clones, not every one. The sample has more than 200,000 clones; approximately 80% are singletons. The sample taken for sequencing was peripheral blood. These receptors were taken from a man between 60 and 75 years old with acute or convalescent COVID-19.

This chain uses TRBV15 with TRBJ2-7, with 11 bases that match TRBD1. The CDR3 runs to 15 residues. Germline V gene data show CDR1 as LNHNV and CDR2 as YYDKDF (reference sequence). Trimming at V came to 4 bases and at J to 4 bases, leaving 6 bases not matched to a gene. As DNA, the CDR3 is TGTGCCACCAGCATAAGGACAGGGGGCGGGTACGAGCAGTACTTC. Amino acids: CATSIRTGGGYEQYF.

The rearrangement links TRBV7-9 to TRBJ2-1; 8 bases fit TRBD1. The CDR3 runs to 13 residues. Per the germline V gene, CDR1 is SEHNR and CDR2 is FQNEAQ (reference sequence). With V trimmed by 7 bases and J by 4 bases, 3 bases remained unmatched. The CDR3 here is CASNQGAYNEQFF. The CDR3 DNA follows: TGTGCCAGCAACCAGGGGGCTTACAATGAGCAGTTCTTC.

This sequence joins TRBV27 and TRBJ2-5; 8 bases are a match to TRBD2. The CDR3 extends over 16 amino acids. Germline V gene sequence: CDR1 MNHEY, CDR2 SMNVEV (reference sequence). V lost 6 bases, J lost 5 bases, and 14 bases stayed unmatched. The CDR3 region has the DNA TGTGCCAGCAGATCGAGCGGGGGCCCGGTGGTGGAGACCCAGTACTTC. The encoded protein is CASRSSGGPVVETQYF.

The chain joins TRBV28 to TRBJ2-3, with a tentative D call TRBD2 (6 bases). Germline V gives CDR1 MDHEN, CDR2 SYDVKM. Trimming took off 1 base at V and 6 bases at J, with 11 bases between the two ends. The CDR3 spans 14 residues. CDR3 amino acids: CASSLFTSQDTQYF. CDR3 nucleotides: TGTGCCAGCAGTTTATTTACTAGCCAGGATACGCAGTATTTT.

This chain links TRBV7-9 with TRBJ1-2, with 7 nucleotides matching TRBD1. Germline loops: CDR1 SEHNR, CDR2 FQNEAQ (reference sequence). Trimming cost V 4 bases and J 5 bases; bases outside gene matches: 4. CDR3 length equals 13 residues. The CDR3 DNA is TGTGCCAGCAGCTCTGACAGGGATTATGGCTACACCTTC. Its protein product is CASSSDRDYGYTF.

CDR3 in DNA: TGTGCCAGCAGCGGAGGACAGGGGATTGGCTACACCTTC. This translates into CASSGGQGIGYTF. The gene calls are TRBV12-3 or TRBV12-4 and TRBJ1-2; 9 bases align to TRBD1. Trimming took 6 bases from V and 7 from J; bases not matched to a gene: 6. The CDR3 is made up of 13 amino acids.

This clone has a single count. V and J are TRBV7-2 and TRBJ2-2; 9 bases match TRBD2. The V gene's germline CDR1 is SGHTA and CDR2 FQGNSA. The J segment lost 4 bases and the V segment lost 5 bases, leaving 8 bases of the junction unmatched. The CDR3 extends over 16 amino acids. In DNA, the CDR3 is TGTGCCAGCAGCCCCTGGACTAGCGCGGGCACCGGGGAGCTGTTTTTT. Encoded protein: CASSPWTSAGTGELFF.

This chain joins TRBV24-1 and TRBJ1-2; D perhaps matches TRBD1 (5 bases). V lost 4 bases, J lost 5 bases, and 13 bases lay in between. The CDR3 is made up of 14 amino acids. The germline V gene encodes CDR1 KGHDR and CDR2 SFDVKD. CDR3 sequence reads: CATSDLTGGYGYTF. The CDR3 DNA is TGTGCCACCAGTGACTTAACCGGGGGGTATGGCTACACCTTC.

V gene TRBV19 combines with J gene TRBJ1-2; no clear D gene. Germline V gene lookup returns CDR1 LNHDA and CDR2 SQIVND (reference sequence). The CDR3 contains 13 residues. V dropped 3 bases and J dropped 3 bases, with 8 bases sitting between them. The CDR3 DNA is TGTGCCAGTAGTATGAACGGGGACTATGGCTACACCTTC. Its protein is CASSMNGDYGYTF.

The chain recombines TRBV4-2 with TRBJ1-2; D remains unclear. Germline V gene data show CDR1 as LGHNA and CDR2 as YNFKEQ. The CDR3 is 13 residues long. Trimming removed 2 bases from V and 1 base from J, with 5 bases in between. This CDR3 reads CASSQTDNYGYTF. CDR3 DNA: TGTGCCAGCAGCCAAACAGATAACTATGGCTACACCTTC.

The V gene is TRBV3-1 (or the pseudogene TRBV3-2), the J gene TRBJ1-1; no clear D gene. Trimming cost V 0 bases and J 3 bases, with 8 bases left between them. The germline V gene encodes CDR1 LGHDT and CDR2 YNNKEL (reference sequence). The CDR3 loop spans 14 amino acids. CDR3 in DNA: TGTGCCAGCAGCCAAGATACAGCCTACACTGAAGCTTTCTTT. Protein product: CASSQDTAYTEAFF.

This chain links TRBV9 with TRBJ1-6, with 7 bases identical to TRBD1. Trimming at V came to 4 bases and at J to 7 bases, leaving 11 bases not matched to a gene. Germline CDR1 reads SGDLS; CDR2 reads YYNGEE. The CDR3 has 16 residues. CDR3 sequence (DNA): TGTGCCAGCAGCACTTCTCCGGGACAGACAAATTCACCCCTCCACTTT. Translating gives CASSTSPGQTNSPLHF.

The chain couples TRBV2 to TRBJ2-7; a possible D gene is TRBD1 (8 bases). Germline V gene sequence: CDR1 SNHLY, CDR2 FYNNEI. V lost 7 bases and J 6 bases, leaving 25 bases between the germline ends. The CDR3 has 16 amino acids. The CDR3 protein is CASTTGGGTGPLEQYF. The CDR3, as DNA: TGTGCCAGCACCACGGGGGGAGGGACAGGCCCCCTCGAGCAGTACTTC.

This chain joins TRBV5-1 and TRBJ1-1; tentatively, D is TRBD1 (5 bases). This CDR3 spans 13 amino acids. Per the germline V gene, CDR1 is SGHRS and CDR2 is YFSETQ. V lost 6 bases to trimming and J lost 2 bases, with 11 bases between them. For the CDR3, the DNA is TGCGCCAGCAAACAGGATACAAACACTGAAGCTTTCTTT. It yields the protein CASKQDTNTEAFF.

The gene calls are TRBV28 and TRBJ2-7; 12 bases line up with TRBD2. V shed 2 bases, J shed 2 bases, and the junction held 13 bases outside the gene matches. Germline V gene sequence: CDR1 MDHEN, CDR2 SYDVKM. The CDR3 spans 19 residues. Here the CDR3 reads CASSLRSSPLAGGPYEQYF. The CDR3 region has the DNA TGTGCCAGCAGTTTACGGTCGTCACCCCTAGCGGGAGGGCCCTACGAGCAGTACTTC.

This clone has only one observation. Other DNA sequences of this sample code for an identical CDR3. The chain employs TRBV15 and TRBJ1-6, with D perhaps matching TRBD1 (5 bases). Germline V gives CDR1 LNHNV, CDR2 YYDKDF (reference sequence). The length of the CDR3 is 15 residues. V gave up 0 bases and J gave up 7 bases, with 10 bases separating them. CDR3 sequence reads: CATSRDRGRNSPLHF. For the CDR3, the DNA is TGTGCCACCAGCAGAGATAGGGGAAGGAATTCACCCCTCCACTTT.

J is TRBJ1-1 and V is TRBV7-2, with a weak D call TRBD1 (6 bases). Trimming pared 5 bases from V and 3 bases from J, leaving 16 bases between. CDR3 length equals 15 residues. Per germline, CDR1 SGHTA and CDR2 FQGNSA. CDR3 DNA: TGTGCCAGCAGCCCTGGACAGAGACGGTACACTGAAGCTTTCTTT. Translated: CASSPGQRRYTEAFF.

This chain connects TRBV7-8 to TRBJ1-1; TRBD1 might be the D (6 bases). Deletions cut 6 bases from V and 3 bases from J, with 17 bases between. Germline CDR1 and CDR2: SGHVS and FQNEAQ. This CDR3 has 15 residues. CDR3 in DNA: TGTGCCAGCAGACTAACAGGGTCGGCGTACACTGAAGCTTTCTTT. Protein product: CASRLTGSAYTEAFF.